The TCR beta chain described here comes from a study of blood T cell repertoires in COVID-19. For the study at large: COVID-19 samples from acute and convalescent phases originated in the United States, Italy and Spain. PBMCs, B-cell-depleted T cells, or T cells were the source of the cDNA or gDNA that made up the material.

Original data processing: From reference gene primer amplification, estimates of nucleated cell counts were derived. Method: immunoSEQ multiplex PCR; TCRdb's copy keeps in-frame clones and lacks some. The V and J calls and clone size are taken from that table; D and trimming were inferred from the DNA. The repertoire consists of approximately 35,000 clones, with around 80% occurring once and the leading ten covering over 30%. For this clone: The sample has other DNA sequences that encode this CDR3 too.

This TCR came from an elderly man with acute or convalescent COVID-19. Sequencing was performed on peripheral blood.

CDR3 DNA sequence: TGTGCCAGCAGTGGTTTCGGACAGGGGGTGTACGAGCAGTACTTC. This translates into CASSGFGQGVYEQYF. This chain connects TRBV28 to TRBJ2-7; the match to TRBD1 covers 10 bases. The V and J ends lost 5 bases and 4 bases, in that order; junction bases with no gene match: 8. Germline V gene lookup returns CDR1 MDHEN and CDR2 SYDVKM. This CDR3 region has 15 residues.